The sample holds a few counts of the clone carrying this TCR beta chain. Its antigen is not identified. TCRdb's table, derived via immunoSEQ multiplex PCR, lists solely in-frame clones and lacks some. The sample includes 65,000 to 85,000 clones, less than 90% of them seen just once. This record belongs to a study of cytotoxic CD8 clonotypes in ibrutinib-treated CLL. Study outcomes and limitations: Higher circulating CD8+ T-cell counts strongly accompanied higher baseline clonality, above age-matched healthy donors. Public clonotypes occurred uncommonly; on treatment, they contracted or remained stable. An increase in clonality occurred at ibrutinib response, followed by a return toward baseline at progression.

Germline CDR1 is SGHRS and CDR2 is YFSETQ. The V gene lost 1 base and the J gene lost 0 bases, with 10 bases spanning the gap. This CDR3 spans 15 amino acids. The genes are TRBV5-1 and TRBJ1-1, with D perhaps matching TRBD1 (5 bases). This sequence was found in a human donor with chronic lymphocytic leukemia. The sample consisted of PBMCs, taken after 24 months of ibrutinib treatment. The CDR3 coding sequence is TGCGCCAGCAGCTTGACAGGTATGATGAACACTGAAGCTTTCTTT. Its translation: CASSLTGMMNTEAFF.